This paragraph reports one T cell receptor (beta chain). The antigen is unknown. TCRdb itself ran the 5' RACE reads through MiXCR, one entry per CDR3 protein. The table records about 790,000 distinct CDR3 sequences, 15% to 20% of them present only once. The data derive from a study of identical twins. Broader study findings: Those out-of-frame alpha sequences shared by twins showed an excess of low generation probability.

This CDR3 region has 16 residues. After removal of 1 base from V and 5 bases from J, the junction contained 10 bases not matched to a gene. The germline V gene encodes CDR1 SGHTA and CDR2 FQGNSA. These data are also associated with another study on T cells expressing NK-cell markers. Per that study: From sorted CD3+CD56+NKG2C+, CD3+CD56+NKG2C- and CD3+CD56-NKG2C+ T cells came the TCR beta repertoires. The share of CD8+ T cells held by dominant NKG2C+ clonotypes was about 1.0-7.5% in roughly 6 donors.

The source is a woman younger than 30 in good health. V and J are TRBV7-2 and TRBJ2-5, with 7 nucleotides matching TRBD2. The material sequenced was PBMCs. The DNA of the CDR3 is TGTGCCAGCAGCTTAGGGAGGGCGGGAGCGATCGAGACCCAGTACTTC. Amino acids: CASSLGRAGAIETQYF. Looking up the rest from reference TRBV7-2 and TRBJ2-5 gives the full variable domain: GAGVSQSPSNKVTEKGKDVELRCDPISGHTALYWYRQSLGQGLEFLIYFQGNSAPDKSGLPSDRFSAERTGGSVSTLTIQRTQQEDSAVYLCASSLGRAGAIETQYFGPGTRLLVL.